This passage covers 24 T cell receptor beta chains from one sample sequenced in a study of CD8+ T cells in alopecia areata. Sample treatment: oral pan-JAK inhibitor, 5-10 mg twice daily. RNA extraction and reverse transcription yielded cDNA as sequencing template. The repertoire was sequenced with immunoSEQ multiplex PCR; TCRdb's copy has only in-frame clones and lacks some. The data show some 200,000 clones, 60% to 70% seen once. Material: CD4+ T cells sorted from blood, obtained at week 4, from a patient treated with tofacitinib. All receptors derive from a human donor with alopecia areata.

This rearrangement joins TRBV29-1 to TRBJ2-3; D ambiguous. V lost 0 bases and J lost 7, with 8 bases in between. Germline V gene lookup returns CDR1 SQVTM and CDR2 ANQGSEA. CDR3 size: 12 residues. The CDR3, as DNA: TGCAGCGTTGAAGAGGGTTCAAATACGCAGTATTTT. Translating it yields CSVEEGSNTQYF.

V is TRBV5-6 and J is TRBJ1-1, with D unclear. This CDR3 contains 15 residues. Germline CDR1 and CDR2: SGHDT and YYEEEE. Between the trimmed V and J ends, which lost 1 base and 1 base, there was a span of 11 bases. The chain's CDR3 is CASSLRGLGNTEAFF. The CDR3 bases are TGTGCCAGCAGCTTGAGAGGGTTGGGGAACACTGAAGCTTTCTTT. The complete variable domain, with remaining parts taken from reference TRBV5-6 and TRBJ1-1, reads DAGVTQSPTHLIKTRGQQVTLRCSPKSGHDTVSWYQQALGQGPQFIFQYYEEEERQRGNFPDRFSGHQFPNYSSELNVNALLLGDSALYLCASSLRGLGNTEAFFGQGTRLTVV.

The chain is built from TRBV5-4 and TRBJ2-3; D might be TRBD2 (6 bases). The CDR3 contains 16 residues. V lost 3 bases, J lost 3 bases, and 17 bases lay in between. Germline V CDR1 and CDR2: SGHNT, YYREEE (reference sequence). The chain's CDR3 is CASSYGGLGETDTQYF. DNA for the CDR3: TGTGCCAGCAGCTACGGGGGACTTGGTGAAACAGATACGCAGTATTTT.

The chain carries TRBV30 and TRBJ1-2, with D uncertain. The CDR3 has 13 residues. With 7 bases removed from V and 0 bases from J, the gap between germline ends came to 12 bases. The germline gives CDR1 GTSNPN, CDR2 SVGIG (reference sequence). CDR3 protein: CASADGTNYGYTF. Written as DNA, the CDR3 is TGTGCCTCCGCGGACGGAACTAACTATGGCTACACCTTC.

This sequence joins TRBV7-8 and TRBJ2-1, with TRBD1 matching 8 bases. Losses at the gene ends were 5 bases for V and 2 bases for J; bases not matched to a gene: 5. CDR3 length: 15 amino acids. Looked up from germline, CDR1 is SGHVS and CDR2 is FQNEAQ. The CDR3 reads CASSPGQGTYNEQFF. The CDR3 nucleotides read TGTGCCAGCAGCCCTGGACAGGGAACCTACAATGAGCAGTTCTTC.

The rearrangement links TRBV25-1 to TRBJ2-4; no clear D. The germline V gene has CDR1 MGHDK and CDR2 SYGVNS. V lost 6 bases and J lost 6, with 9 bases in between. The CDR3 is 12 amino acids. The CDR3, as DNA: TGTGCCAGCAGGGCAGAGCCAAACATTCAGTACTTC. This codes for CASRAEPNIQYF.

This rearrangement joins TRBV28 to TRBJ2-3; D is undetermined. The V end was cut by 7 bases, the J end by 3 bases, with 11 bases between. Germline CDR1 MDHEN, CDR2 SYDVKM. The CDR3 is made up of 13 amino acids. The CDR3 nucleotides read TGTGCCAGCACCCAGTCCGGTACAGATACGCAGTATTTT. Its protein is CASTQSGTDTQYF.

This clone was found a few times. The chain joins TRBV6-5 to TRBJ1-2; TRBD1 agrees at 7 bases. V gave up 2 bases and J gave up 3 bases; unmatched junction bases: 3. This CDR3 region has 14 residues. The germline CDR1 and CDR2 sequences are MNHEY and SVGAGI. For the CDR3, the DNA is TGTGCCAGCAGTTACCGCGGACAGGACTATGGCTACACCTTC. It specifies CASSYRGQDYGYTF.

The chain employs TRBV5-1 and TRBJ1-2; no firm D call. The CDR3 runs to 13 residues. V lost 0 bases and J 2 bases, leaving 5 bases between the germline ends. Germline loops: CDR1 SGHRS, CDR2 YFSETQ. The CDR3 sequence: CASSLARNYGYTF. Here the CDR3 DNA reads TGCGCCAGCAGCTTGGCCAGAAACTATGGCTACACCTTC.

The V gene is TRBV6-5, the J gene TRBJ1-2, with TRBD1 matching 9 bases. After removal of 6 bases from V and 9 bases from J, the junction contained 11 bases not matched to a gene. Germline CDR1 reads MNHEY; CDR2 reads SVGAGI. The CDR3 loop spans 14 amino acids. The CDR3, as DNA: TGTGCCAGCAGGCTGAACCGGGACAGGGCGCGCTACACCTTC. This encodes CASRLNRDRARYTF.

The genes are TRBV15 and TRBJ2-4; 8 bases agree with TRBD1. Per germline, CDR1 LNHNV and CDR2 YYDKDF (reference sequence). With V trimmed by 2 bases and J by 1 base, 10 bases remained unmatched. The CDR3 loop spans 18 amino acids. In nucleotides, the CDR3 is TGTGCCACCAGCAGAAAAAGCGGACAGGGCGTTGCCAAAAACATTCAGTACTTC. Translated, it gives CATSRKSGQGVAKNIQYF.

In this sample, this clone turned up a few times. This chain joins TRBV25-1 and TRBJ2-5; 8 bases align to TRBD2. CDR1 is MGHDK and CDR2 is SYGVNS in the germline V gene. The V segment lost 2 bases and the J segment 3 bases; nucleotides outside the gene matches: 11. This CDR3 spans 17 amino acids. The CDR3 spells CASSELGGAGPEETQYF. DNA of the CDR3: TGTGCCAGCAGTGAACTCGGGGGGGCTGGGCCGGAAGAGACCCAGTACTTC.

The chain's CDR3 is CASSADRGETQYF. For the CDR3, the DNA is TGTGCCAGCAGCGCCGACAGGGGAGAGACCCAGTACTTC. J is TRBJ2-5 and V is TRBV7-2; 8 bases fit TRBD1. CDR3 size: 13 residues. The V gene end was trimmed by 5 bases and the J gene end by 4 bases; junction bases not matched to a gene: 3. Germline V gene sequence: CDR1 SGHTA, CDR2 FQGNSA.

The CDR3 reads CASSRGGPENNEQFF. The CDR3 region has the DNA TGTGCCAGCAGTCGCGGGGGCCCCGAAAACAATGAGCAGTTCTTC. This chain joins TRBV6-5 and TRBJ2-1; D is possibly TRBD2 (7 bases). Germline V lookup: CDR1 MNHEY, CDR2 SVGAGI. Trimming pared 5 bases from V and 5 bases from J, leaving 16 bases between. The CDR3 contains 15 residues.

This chain links TRBV7-9 with TRBJ2-5; possibly TRBD2 for D (6 bases). Looked up from germline, CDR1 is SEHNR and CDR2 is FQNEAQ (reference sequence). There are 15 residues in the CDR3. V lost 1 base to trimming and J lost 4 bases, with 13 bases between them. The CDR3 spells CASSLGRGEAETQYF. CDR3 coding DNA: TGTGCCAGCAGCTTAGGTCGCGGGGAGGCAGAGACCCAGTACTTC.

A few counts support this clone. The rearrangement joins TRBV29-1 to TRBJ1-6, with a tentative D call TRBD1 (6 bases). The germline gives CDR1 SQVTM, CDR2 ANQGSEA. This CDR3 spans 13 amino acids. Trimming took off 2 bases at V and 6 bases at J, with 8 bases between the two ends. DNA for the CDR3: TGCAGCGTTGAAACAGGGTTTAATTCACCCCTCCACTTT. Protein sequence: CSVETGFNSPLHF.

Remarks on this clone: Within the sample, other DNA sequences also encode this same CDR3. V is TRBV29-1 and J is TRBJ1-1, with 7 nucleotides matching TRBD1. The trim removed 6 bases at V and 0 bases at J, leaving 4 bases unmatched. Germline assignment: CDR1 SQVTM and CDR2 ANQGSEA. The CDR3 runs 13 residues. The CDR3 sequence is CSVGTVLNTEAFF. The CDR3 nucleotides read TGCAGCGTGGGGACAGTCTTGAACACTGAAGCTTTCTTT. Full variable domain (remainder filled in from reference TRBV29-1 and TRBJ1-1): SAVISQKPSRDICQRGTSLTIQCQVDSQVTMMFWYRQQPGQSLTLIATANQGSEATYESGFVIDKFPISRPNLTFSTLTVSNMSPEDSSIYLCSVGTVLNTEAFFGQGTRLTVV.

The genes are TRBV30 and TRBJ2-5; D may be TRBD2 (6 bases). This CDR3 has 13 residues. The V and J ends lost 0 bases and 4 bases respectively, with 9 bases between them. Germline V CDR1 and CDR2: GTSNPN, SVGIG (reference sequence). In DNA form, the CDR3 reads TGTGCCTGGAGTGTACTCGGGGGAGAGACCCAGTACTTC. Its protein product is CAWSVLGGETQYF.

The V gene is TRBV5-4, the J gene TRBJ2-5; 9 nucleotides align to TRBD2. The CDR3 extends over 16 amino acids. Germline V gene lookup returns CDR1 SGHNT and CDR2 YYREEE (reference sequence). Trimming cost V 4 bases and J 5 bases; bases outside gene matches: 12. DNA for the CDR3: TGTGCCAGCAGCGGCCGCGCTAGCGGGGATGCGGAGACCCAGTACTTC. It specifies CASSGRASGDAETQYF.

The chain couples TRBV29-1 to TRBJ2-1; TRBD1 matches 9 bases. Per the germline V gene, CDR1 is SQVTM and CDR2 is ANQGSEA. CDR3 length: 14 residues. With V trimmed by 7 bases and J by 4 bases, 8 bases remained unmatched. The CDR3 nucleotides are TGCAGCGGAACCGGGACAGGGAATTACAATGAGCAGTTCTTC. Translation gives CSGTGTGNYNEQFF.

This clone was picked up a small number of times. This chain joins TRBV5-1 and TRBJ1-1; D ambiguous. Looked up from germline, CDR1 is SGHRS and CDR2 is YFSETQ. The CDR3 is made up of 14 amino acids. Trimming removed 1 base from V and 1 base from J, with 8 bases in between. This CDR3 reads CASSLWSQNTEAFF. As DNA, the CDR3 is TGCGCCAGCAGCTTGTGGAGTCAGAACACTGAAGCTTTCTTT. The entire variable domain, with the rest obtained from reference TRBV5-1 and TRBJ1-1, is as follows: KAGVTQTPRYLIKTRGQQVTLSCSPISGHRSVSWYQQTPGQGLQFLFEYFSETQRNKGNFPGRFSGRQFSNSRSEMNVSTLELGDSALYLCASSLWSQNTEAFFGQGTRLTVV.

The chain joins TRBV7-9 to TRBJ2-1; D call uncertain. Germline V gene data show CDR1 as SEHNR and CDR2 as FQNEAQ (reference sequence). V lost 5 bases and J lost 3, with 26 bases in between. This CDR3 has 19 residues. The CDR3 bases are TGTGCCAGCAGCCCAACGTACTCTCGCCCTAGTTCAATCTACAATGAGCAGTTCTTC. Residues: CASSPTYSRPSSIYNEQFF.

J is TRBJ2-5 and V is TRBV7-6; TRBD1 aligns across 11 bases. This CDR3 contains 17 residues. Unmatched junction bases numbered 6, after V lost 1 base and J lost 2 bases. Germline V lookup: CDR1 SGHVS, CDR2 FNYEAQ. In nucleotides, the CDR3 is TGTGCCAGCAGCTTAGTTTCTGGACAGGGGGCACAAGAGACCCAGTACTTC. Translation gives CASSLVSGQGAQETQYF.

CDR3: CASSWGSRQYF. The CDR3 nucleotides are TGTGCCAGCAGTTGGGGGTCCCGCCAGTACTTC. This sequence joins TRBV27 and TRBJ2-5, with D perhaps matching TRBD1 or TRBD2 (5 bases each). Germline assignment: CDR1 MNHEY and CDR2 SMNVEV (reference sequence). The CDR3 is 11 amino acids. Trimming took off 4 bases at V and 10 bases at J, with 10 bases between the two ends.